The clone carrying this T cell receptor (beta chain) was seen a few times. Its cognate antigen is unknown. These data belong to a study of T cell repertoires in cytomegalovirus infection. Whole-study context: Recently identified HLA-C-restricted CMV epitopes were among the peptides used.

MiXCR was run by TCRdb on the reads, yielding one entry per CDR3 protein. The sample holds 800,000 to 950,000 distinct CDR3 sequences, about 30% seen once. The receptor comes from a human donor in good health (CMV status not recorded). Some clones in this sample may be carry-over from other donors' samples. The sample was cultured CD8+ T cells from PBMCs, taken from culture after CMV antigen stimulation.

The CDR3: CASSYKRDLYEQYV. The CDR3 bases are TGTGCCAGCAGTTATAAACGAGACCTATACGAGCAGTACGTC. This chain links TRBV6-2 or TRBV6-3 with TRBJ2-7; D is unclear. Germline CDR1 MNHEY, CDR2 SVGEGT. The CDR3 consists of 14 residues. V was pared by 3 bases and J by 4 bases, with 13 bases between.